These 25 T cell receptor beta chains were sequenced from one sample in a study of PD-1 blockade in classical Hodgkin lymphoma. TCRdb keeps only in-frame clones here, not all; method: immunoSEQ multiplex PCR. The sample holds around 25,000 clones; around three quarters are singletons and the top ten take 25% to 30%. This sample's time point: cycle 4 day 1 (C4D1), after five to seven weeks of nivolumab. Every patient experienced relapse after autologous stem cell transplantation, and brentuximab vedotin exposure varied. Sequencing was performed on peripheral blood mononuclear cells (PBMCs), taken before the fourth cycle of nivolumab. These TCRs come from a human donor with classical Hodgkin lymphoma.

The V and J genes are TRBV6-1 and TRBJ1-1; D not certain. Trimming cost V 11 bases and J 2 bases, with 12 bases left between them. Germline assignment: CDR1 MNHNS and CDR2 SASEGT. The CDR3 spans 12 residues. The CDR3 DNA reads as TGTGCCTCATCGCCGGGCAACACTGAAGCTTTCTTT. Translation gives CASSPGNTEAFF.

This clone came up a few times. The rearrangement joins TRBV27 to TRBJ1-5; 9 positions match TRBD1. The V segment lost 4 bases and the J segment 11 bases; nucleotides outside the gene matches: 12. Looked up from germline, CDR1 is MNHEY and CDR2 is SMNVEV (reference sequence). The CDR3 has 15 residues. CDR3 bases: TGTGCCAGCAGTTCCCTGGACAGGGGAATATATTCCCAGCATTTT. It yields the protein CASSSLDRGIYSQHF.

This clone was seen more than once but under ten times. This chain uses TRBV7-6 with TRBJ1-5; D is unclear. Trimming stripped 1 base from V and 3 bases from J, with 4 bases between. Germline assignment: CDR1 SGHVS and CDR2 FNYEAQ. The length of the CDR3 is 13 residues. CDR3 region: CASSLDINQPQHF. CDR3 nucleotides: TGTGCCAGCAGCTTAGATATCAATCAGCCCCAGCATTTT.

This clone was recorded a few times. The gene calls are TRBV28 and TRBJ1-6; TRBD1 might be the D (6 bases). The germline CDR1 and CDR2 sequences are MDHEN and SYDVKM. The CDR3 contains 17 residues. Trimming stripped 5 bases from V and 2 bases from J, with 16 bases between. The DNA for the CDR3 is TGTGCCAGCAGTCCCGCGGACAGTCAAGCCTATAATTCACCCCTCCACTTT. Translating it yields CASSPADSQAYNSPLHF.

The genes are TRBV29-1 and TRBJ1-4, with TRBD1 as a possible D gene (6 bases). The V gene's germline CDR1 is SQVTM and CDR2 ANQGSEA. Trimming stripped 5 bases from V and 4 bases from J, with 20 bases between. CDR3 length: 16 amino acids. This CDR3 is CSVKGGWTNSNEKLFF. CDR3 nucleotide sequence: TGCAGCGTTAAAGGGGGGTGGACAAACAGTAATGAAAAACTGTTTTTT.

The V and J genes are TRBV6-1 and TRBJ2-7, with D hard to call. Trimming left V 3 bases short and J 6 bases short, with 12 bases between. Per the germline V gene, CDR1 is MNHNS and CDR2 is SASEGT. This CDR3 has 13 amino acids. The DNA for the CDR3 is TGTGCCAGCAGTGATAACAGCCGTGGCGAGCAGTACGTC. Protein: CASSDNSRGEQYV.

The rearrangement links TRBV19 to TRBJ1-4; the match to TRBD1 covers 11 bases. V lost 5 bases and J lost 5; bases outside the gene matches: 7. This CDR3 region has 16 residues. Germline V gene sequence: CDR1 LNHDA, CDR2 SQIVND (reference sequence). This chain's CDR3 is CASSPGQGVRNEKLFF. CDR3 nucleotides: TGTGCCAGTAGTCCGGGACAGGGGGTCCGGAATGAAAAACTGTTTTTT.

CDR3 nucleotides: TGTGCCAGCATCCTTGGGTCTGCGGGGGGCTACAATGAGCAGTTCTTC. Amino acids: CASILGSAGGYNEQFF. The genes are TRBV11-2 and TRBJ2-1, with 8 bases identical to TRBD2. The trim removed 7 bases at V and 3 bases at J, leaving 11 bases unmatched. The CDR3 spans 16 residues. Germline values: CDR1 SGHAT, CDR2 FQNNGV.

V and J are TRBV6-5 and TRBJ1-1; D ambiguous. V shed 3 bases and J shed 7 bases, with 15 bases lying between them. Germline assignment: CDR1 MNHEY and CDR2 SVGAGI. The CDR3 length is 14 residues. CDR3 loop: CASSYEPGRNEAFF. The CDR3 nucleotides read TGTGCCAGCAGTTATGAACCTGGACGGAATGAAGCTTTCTTT.

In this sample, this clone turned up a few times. The CDR3 DNA follows: TGTGCCAGCAGCTTCCTACAGGGGGCGAGGGAGACCCAGTACTTC. It encodes CASSFLQGARETQYF. This sequence joins TRBV5-6 and TRBJ2-5, with TRBD1 identical over 9 bases. J was trimmed by 5 bases and V by 2 bases; bases with no gene match: 7. The CDR3 is made up of 15 amino acids. The germline CDR1 and CDR2 sequences are SGHDT and YYEEEE.

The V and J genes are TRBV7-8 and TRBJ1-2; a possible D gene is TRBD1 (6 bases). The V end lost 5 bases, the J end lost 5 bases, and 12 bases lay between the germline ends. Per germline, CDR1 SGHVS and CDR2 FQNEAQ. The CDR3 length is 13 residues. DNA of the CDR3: TGTGCCAGCAGCCTAACGGGACATTATGGCTACACCTTC. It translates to CASSLTGHYGYTF.

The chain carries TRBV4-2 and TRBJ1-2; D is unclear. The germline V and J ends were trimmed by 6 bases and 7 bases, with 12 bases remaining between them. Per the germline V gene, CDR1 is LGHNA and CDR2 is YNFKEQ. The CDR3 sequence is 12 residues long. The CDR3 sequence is CASRIDLGGYTF. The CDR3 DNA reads TGTGCCAGCAGGATCGACTTGGGTGGCTACACCTTC.

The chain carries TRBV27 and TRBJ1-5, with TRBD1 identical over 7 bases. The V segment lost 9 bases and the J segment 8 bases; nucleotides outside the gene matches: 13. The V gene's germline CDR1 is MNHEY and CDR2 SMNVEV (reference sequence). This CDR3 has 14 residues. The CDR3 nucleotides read TGTGCCAGAACTAACAGGGGCCCCTTCGAGCCCCAGCATTTT. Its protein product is CARTNRGPFEPQHF.

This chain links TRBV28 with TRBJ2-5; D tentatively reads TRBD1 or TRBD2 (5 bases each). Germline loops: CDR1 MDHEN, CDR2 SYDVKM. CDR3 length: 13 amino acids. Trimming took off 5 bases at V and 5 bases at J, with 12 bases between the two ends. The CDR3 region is CASSVGAHETQYF. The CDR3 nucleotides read TGTGCCAGCAGTGTCGGGGCTCACGAGACCCAGTACTTC. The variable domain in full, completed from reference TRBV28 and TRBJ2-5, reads DVKVTQSSRYLVKRTGEKVFLECVQDMDHENMFWYRQDPGLGLRLIYFSYDVKMKEKGDIPEGYSVSREKKERFSLILESASTNQTSMYLCASSVGAHETQYFGPGTRLLVL.

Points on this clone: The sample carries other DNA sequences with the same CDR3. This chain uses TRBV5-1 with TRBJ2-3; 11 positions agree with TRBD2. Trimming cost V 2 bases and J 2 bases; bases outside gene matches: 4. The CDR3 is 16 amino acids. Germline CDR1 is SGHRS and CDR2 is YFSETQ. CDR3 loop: CASSLVLAGDTDTQYF. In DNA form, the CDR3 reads TGCGCCAGCAGCTTAGTACTAGCGGGGGACACAGATACGCAGTATTTT.

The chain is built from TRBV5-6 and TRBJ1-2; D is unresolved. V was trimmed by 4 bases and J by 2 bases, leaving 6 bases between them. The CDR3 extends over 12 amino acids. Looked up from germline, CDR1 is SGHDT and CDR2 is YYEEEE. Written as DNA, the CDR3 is TGTGCCAGCAGCGCCCTAAACTATGGCTACACCTTC. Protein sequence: CASSALNYGYTF.

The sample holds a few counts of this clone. Here the CDR3 reads CASSLPGTSGGAQYF. CDR3 nucleotides: TGTGCCAGCAGCTTGCCCGGGACTAGCGGGGGGGCCCAGTACTTC. The chain is built from TRBV5-4 and TRBJ2-5; the match to TRBD2 covers 16 bases. V lost 1 base, J lost 9 bases, and 3 bases stayed unmatched. The length of the CDR3 is 15 residues. Per the germline V gene, CDR1 is SGHNT and CDR2 is YYREEE (reference sequence). Complete variable domain (other parts from reference TRBV5-4 and TRBJ2-5): ETGVTQSPTHLIKTRGQQVTLRCSSQSGHNTVSWYQQALGQGPQFIFQYYREEENGRGNFPPRFSGLQFPNYSSELNVNALELDDSALYLCASSLPGTSGGAQYFGPGTRLLVL.

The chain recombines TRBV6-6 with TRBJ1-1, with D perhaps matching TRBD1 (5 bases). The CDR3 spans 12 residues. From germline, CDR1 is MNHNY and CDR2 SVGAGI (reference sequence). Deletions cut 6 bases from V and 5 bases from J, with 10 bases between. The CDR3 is CASSSQGTEAFF. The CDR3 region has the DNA TGTGCCAGCAGCTCCCAGGGAACTGAAGCTTTCTTT.

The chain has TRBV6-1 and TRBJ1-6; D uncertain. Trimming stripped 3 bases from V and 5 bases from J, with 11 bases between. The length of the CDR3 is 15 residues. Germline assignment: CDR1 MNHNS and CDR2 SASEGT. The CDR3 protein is CASSDSAGNNSPLHF. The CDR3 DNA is TGTGCCAGCAGTGATTCGGCGGGAAATAATTCACCCCTCCACTTT.

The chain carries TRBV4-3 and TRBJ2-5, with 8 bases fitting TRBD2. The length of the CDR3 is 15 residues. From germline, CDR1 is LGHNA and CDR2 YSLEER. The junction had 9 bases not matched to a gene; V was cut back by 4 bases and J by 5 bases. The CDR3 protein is CASSLGERGWETQYF. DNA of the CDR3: TGCGCCAGCAGCCTCGGGGAGCGGGGGTGGGAGACCCAGTACTTC.

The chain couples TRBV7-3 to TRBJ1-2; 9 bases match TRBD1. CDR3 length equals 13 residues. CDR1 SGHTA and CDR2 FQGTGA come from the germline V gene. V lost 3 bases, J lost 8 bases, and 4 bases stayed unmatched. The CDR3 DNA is TGTGCCAGCAGCTTGAACAGGGGGCTCGGCTACACCTTC. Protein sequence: CASSLNRGLGYTF.

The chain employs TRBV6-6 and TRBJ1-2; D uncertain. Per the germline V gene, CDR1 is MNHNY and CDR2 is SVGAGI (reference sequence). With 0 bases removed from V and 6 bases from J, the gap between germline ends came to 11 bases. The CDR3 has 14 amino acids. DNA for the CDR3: TGTGCCAGCAGTTACTCGCCCCTTTGGGATGGCTACACCTTC. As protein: CASSYSPLWDGYTF.

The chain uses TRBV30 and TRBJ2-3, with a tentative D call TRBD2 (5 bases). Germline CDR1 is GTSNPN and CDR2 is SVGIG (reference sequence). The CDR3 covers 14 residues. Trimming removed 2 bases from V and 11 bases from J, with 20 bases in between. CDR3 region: CAWSLTAGSSGQYF. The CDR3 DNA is TGTGCCTGGAGTTTGACGGCCGGCTCCAGCGGGCAGTATTTT.

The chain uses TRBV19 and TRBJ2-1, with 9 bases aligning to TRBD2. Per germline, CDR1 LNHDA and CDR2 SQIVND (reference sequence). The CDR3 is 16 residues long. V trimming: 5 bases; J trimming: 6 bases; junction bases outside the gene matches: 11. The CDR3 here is CASSAPLGGGANEQFF. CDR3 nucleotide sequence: TGTGCCAGTAGTGCGCCACTGGGCGGGGGGGCCAATGAGCAGTTCTTC.

The CDR3 here is CASRHQGGQETQYF. CDR3 nucleotides: TGTGCCAGCAGGCACCAGGGGGGCCAAGAGACCCAGTACTTC. J is TRBJ2-5 and V is TRBV6-6; a weak D match, TRBD1 (7 bases). CDR1 and CDR2 (germline): MNHNY, SVGAGI (reference sequence). Deletions cut 6 bases from V and 1 base from J, with 12 bases between. CDR3 size: 14 residues.